What follows describes a single T cell receptor beta chain. Its antigen is still unknown. The PCR contained 60 Vbeta and 13 Jbeta primers. TCRdb keeps only in-frame clones here, not all; method: immunoSEQ multiplex PCR. Of about 180,000 clones listed, 70% to 85% are singletons. This specimen belongs to a study of cytomegalovirus exposure and HLA in healthy donors. Whole-study context: Among several hundred genotyped donors, around 82% fell in the Caucasian-associated ancestry cluster.

Study-wide results and caveats: Per a later analysis, about 18,000 TCR beta sequences showed association with HLA alleles at 0.05 false discovery rate. As confirmed in vitro, three CMV-associated chains were specific for CMV antigens. Exclusion applied to some V segments, including TRBV6-2 and TRBV6-3, as they were indistinguishable.

V was pared by 6 bases and J by 1 base, with 6 bases between. Germline CDR1 SQVTM, CDR2 ANQGSEA. The CDR3 runs 11 residues. The specimen sequenced was PBMCs. The chain joins TRBV29-1 to TRBJ1-1; weak D call: TRBD1 (5 bases). The clonotype comes from a girl aged 2 to 10 in good health and CMV-seropositive. The CDR3 here is CSVGANTEAFF. The CDR3 region has the DNA TGCAGCGTAGGGGCGAACACTGAAGCTTTCTTT.